This T cell receptor (beta chain) derives from a study of immune cell composition in non-small cell lung cancer. Turning to this clone: The antigen remains unidentified.

Trimming took 0 bases from V and 3 from J, leaving 10 bases between them. The CDR3 length is 15 residues. Germline V gene lookup returns CDR1 MNHEY and CDR2 SMNVEV (reference sequence). Study observations and caveats: Clones >0.5% enriched in tumour were rarer in adenocarcinoma (roughly 35%) than squamous (approximately 80%). Tumour-reactive clones were not shown to match dominant in vivo tumour clones.

Some clones are missing from TCRdb's copy, which holds only in-frame ones; the method was immunoSEQ multiplex PCR. The sample records some 1,700 clones, roughly 80% being singletons. Template was genomic DNA from frozen, unsorted single-cell suspensions. Input material: lung tumor tissue. The chain carries TRBV27 and TRBJ2-3, with a possible D match to TRBD1 (5 bases). The receptor's source is a human donor with non-small cell lung cancer. CDR3 coding DNA: TGTGCCAGCAGTTTATCCCTGGCAGGGACAGATACGCAGTATTTT. It codes for CASSLSLAGTDTQYF.